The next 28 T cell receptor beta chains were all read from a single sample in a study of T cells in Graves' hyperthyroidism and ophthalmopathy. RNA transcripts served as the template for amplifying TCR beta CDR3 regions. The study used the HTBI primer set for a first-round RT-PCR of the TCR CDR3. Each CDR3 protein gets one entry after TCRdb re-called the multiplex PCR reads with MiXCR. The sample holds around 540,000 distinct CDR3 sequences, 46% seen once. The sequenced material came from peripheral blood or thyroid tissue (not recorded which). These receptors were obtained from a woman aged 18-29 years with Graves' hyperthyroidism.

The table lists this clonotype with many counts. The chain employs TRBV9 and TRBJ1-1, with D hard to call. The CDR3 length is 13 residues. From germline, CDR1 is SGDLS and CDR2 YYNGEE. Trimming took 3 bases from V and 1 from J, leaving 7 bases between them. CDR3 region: CASSATENTEAFF. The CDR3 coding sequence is TGTGCCAGCAGCGCTACAGAGAACACTGAAGCTTTCTTT.

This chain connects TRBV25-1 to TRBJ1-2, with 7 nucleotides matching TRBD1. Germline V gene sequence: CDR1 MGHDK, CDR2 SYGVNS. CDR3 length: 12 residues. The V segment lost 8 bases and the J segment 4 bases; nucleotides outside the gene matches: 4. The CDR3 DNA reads TGTGCCAGCGCAGACAGGGTCTATGGCTACACCTTC. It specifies CASADRVYGYTF.

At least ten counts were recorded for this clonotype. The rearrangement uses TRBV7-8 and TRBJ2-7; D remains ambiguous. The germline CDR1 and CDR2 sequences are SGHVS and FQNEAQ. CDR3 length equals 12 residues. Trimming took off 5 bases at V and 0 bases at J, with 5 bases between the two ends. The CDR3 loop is CASSVPSYEQYF. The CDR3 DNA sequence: TGTGCCAGCAGCGTCCCCTCCTACGAGCAGTACTTC.

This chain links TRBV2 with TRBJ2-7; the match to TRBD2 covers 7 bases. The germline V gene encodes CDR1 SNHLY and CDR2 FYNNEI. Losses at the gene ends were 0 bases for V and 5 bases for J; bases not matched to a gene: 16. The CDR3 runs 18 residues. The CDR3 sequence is CASSEALLGGLGRNEQYF. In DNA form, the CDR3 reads TGTGCCAGCAGTGAAGCGCTTCTGGGAGGGCTAGGTAGAAACGAGCAGTACTTC.

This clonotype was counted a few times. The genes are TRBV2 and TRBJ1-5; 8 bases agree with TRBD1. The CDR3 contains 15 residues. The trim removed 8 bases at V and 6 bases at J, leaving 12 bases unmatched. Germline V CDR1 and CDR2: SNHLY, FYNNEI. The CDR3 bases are TGTGCCAGCGGCGCTGACAGGGGTAATTTTCAGCCCCAGCATTTT. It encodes CASGADRGNFQPQHF.

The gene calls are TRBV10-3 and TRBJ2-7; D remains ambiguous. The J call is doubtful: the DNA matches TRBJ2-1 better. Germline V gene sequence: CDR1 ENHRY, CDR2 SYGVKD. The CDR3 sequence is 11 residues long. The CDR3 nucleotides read TGTGCCATCAGTGAGGCTTTGGAGCAGTTCTTC. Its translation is CAISEALEQFF.

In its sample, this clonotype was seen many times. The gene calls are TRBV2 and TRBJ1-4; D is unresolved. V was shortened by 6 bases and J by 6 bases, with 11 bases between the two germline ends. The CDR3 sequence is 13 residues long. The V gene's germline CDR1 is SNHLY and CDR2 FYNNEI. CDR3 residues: CASRHDLHEKLFF. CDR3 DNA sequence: TGTGCCAGCAGGCACGACCTGCATGAAAAACTGTTTTTT.

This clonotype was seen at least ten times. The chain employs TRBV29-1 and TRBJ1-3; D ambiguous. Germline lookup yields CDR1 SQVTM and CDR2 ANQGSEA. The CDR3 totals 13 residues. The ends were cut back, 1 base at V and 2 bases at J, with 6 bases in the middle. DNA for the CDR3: TGCAGCGTTGAAGGTTCAGCTGGAAACACCATATATTTT. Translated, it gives CSVEGSAGNTIYF.

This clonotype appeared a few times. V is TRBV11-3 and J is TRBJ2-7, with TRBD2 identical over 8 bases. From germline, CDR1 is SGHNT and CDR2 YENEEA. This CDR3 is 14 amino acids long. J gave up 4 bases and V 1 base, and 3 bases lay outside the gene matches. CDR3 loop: CASSLGREGYEQYF. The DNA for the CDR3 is TGTGCCAGCAGCTTAGGACGGGAGGGTTACGAGCAGTACTTC.

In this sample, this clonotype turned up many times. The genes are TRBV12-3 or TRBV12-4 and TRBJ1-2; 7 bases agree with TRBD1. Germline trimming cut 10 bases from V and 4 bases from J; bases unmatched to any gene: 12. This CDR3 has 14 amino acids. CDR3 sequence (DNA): TGTGCCACAAAGGAGGGGGCGCGAGGCTATGGCTACACCTTC. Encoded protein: CATKEGARGYGYTF.

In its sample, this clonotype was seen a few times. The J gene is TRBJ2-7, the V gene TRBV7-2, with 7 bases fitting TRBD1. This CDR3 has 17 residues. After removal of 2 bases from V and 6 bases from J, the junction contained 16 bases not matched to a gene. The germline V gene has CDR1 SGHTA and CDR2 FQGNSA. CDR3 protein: CASSLLGGGLDAREQYF. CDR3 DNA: TGTGCCAGCAGCTTACTAGGGGGCGGTTTGGATGCTCGCGAGCAGTACTTC.

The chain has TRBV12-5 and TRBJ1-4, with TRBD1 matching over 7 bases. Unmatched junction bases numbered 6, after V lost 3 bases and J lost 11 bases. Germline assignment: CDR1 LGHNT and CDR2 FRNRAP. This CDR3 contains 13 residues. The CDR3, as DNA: TGTGCTAGTGGTTTCTTGTTACAGGGGAAACTGTTTTTT. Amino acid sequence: CASGFLLQGKLFF.

CDR3 bases: TGTGCCACCAGCAGGATCACCGGGGAGCTGTTTTTT. Protein: CATSRITGELFF. The chain is built from TRBV15 and TRBJ2-2; D remains ambiguous. The CDR3 length is 12 residues. Trimming took off 3 bases at V and 4 bases at J, with 3 bases between the two ends. Germline V gives CDR1 LNHNV, CDR2 YYDKDF (reference sequence).

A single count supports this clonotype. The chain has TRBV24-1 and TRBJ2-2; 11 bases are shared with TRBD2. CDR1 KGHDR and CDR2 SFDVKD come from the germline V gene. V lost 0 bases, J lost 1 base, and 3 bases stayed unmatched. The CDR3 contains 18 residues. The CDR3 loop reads CATSDLRGTSGNTGELFF. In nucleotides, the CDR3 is TGTGCCACCAGTGATTTGCGGGGGACTAGCGGGAACACCGGGGAGCTGTTTTTT.

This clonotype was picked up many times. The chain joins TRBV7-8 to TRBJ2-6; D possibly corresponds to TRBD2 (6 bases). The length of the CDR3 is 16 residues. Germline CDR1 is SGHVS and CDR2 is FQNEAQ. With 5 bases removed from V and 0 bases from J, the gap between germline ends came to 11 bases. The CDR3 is CASSAGWSSGANVLTF. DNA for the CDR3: TGTGCCAGCAGCGCGGGATGGTCCTCTGGGGCCAACGTCCTGACTTTC. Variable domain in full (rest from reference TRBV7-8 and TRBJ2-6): GAGVSQSPRYKVAKRGQDVALRCDPISGHVSLFWYQQALGQGPEFLTYFQNEAQLDKSGLPSDRFFAERPEGSVSTLKIQRTQQEDSAVYLCASSAGWSSGANVLTFGAGSRLTVL.

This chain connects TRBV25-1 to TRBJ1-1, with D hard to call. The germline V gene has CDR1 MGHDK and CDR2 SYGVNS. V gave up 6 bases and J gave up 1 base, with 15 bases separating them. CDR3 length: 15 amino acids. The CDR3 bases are TGTGCCAGCAGAGCCGGGATGGCCACGAACACTGAAGCTTTCTTT. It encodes CASRAGMATNTEAFF.

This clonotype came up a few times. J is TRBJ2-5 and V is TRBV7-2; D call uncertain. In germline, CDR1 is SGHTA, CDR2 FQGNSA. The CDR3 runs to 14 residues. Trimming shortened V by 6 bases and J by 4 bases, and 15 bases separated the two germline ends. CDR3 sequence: CASSSTPVGETQYF. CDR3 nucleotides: TGTGCCAGCAGTTCGACACCGGTAGGAGAGACCCAGTACTTC.

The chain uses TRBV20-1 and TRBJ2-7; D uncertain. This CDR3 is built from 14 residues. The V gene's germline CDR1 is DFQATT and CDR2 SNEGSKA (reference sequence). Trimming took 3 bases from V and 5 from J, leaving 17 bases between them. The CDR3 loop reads CSASEARWAHEQYF. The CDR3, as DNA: TGCAGTGCTAGTGAGGCTAGGTGGGCCCACGAGCAGTACTTC.

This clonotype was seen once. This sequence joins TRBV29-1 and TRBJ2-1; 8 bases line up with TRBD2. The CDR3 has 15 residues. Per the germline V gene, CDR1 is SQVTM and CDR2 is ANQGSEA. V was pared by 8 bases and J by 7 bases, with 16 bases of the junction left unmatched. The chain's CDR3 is CSLWTGSGKGNEQFF. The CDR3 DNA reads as TGCAGCCTTTGGACTGGTAGCGGGAAAGGGAATGAGCAGTTCTTC.

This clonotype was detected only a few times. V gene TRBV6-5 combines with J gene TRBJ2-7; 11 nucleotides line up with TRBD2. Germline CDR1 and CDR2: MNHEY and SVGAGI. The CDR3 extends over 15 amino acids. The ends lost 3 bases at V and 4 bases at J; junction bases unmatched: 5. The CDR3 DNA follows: TGTGCCAGCAGTTATACTAGCGGGAGCACATACGAGCAGTACTTC. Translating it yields CASSYTSGSTYEQYF.

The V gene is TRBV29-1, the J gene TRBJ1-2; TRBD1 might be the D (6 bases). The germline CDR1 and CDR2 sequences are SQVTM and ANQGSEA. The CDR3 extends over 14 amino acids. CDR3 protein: CSDPTDSLDYGYTF. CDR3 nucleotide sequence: TGCAGTGACCCCACGGACAGTCTGGACTATGGCTACACCTTC.

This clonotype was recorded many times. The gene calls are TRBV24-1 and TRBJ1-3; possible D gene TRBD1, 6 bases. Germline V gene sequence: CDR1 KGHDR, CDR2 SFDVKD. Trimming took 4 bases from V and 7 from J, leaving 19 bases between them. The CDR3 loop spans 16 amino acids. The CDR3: CATSERDTPKGNTIYF. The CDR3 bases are TGTGCCACCAGTGAACGGGACACTCCGAAGGGGAACACCATATATTTT.

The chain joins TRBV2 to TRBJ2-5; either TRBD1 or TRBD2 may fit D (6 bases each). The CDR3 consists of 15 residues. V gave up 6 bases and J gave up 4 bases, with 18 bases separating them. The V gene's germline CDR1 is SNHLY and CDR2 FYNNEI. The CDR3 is CASSRRGARGETQYF. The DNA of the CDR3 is TGTGCCAGCAGCCGGAGGGGGGCCCGAGGAGAGACCCAGTACTTC.

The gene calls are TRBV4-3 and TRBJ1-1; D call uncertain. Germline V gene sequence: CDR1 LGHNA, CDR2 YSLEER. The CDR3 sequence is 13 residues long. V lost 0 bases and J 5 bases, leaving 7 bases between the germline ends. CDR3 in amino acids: CASSQDLWTEAFF. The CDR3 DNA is TGCGCCAGCAGCCAAGATCTCTGGACTGAAGCTTTCTTT.

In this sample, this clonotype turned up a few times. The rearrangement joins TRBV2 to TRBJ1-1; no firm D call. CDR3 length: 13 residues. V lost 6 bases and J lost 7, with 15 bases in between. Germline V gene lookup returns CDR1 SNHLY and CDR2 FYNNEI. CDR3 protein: CASRSPQIGEAFF. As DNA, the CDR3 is TGTGCCAGCAGATCACCACAGATAGGTGAAGCTTTCTTT.

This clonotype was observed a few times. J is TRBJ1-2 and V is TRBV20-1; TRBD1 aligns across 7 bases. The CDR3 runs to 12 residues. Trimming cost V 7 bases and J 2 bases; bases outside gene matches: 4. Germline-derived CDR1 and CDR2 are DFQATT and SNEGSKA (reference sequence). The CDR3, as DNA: TGCAGTGTGGGCAGGGGGAACTATGGCTACACCTTC. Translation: CSVGRGNYGYTF.

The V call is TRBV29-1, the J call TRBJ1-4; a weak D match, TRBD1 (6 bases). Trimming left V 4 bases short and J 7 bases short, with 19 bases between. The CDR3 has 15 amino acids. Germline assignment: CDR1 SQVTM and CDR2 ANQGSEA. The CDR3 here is CSVVIRGEDTEKLFF. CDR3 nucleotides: TGCAGCGTTGTGATTAGGGGGGAGGACACTGAAAAACTGTTTTTT.

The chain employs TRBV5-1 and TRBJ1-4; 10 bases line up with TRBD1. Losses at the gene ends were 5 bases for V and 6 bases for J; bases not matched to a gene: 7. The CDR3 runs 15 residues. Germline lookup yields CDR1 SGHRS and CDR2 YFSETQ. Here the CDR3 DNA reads TGCGCCAGCAGACGGGACAGGGGATTAGATGAAAAACTGTTTTTT. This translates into CASRRDRGLDEKLFF.